This entry lists 24 T cell receptor beta chains sequenced from one sample in a study of beta chain features in type 1 diabetes. General observations from the study: Patients with Type 1 diabetes showed moderately but significantly shorter TCRB CDR3s in all four CD4+ subsets.

Their cognate antigens are unknown. cDNA synthesis used the whole RNA isolate, giving expressed TCRB sequences. Libraries were prepared by immunoSEQ multiplex PCR; TCRdb keeps only in-frame clonotypes and omits some of them. This sample has under 300,000 clones; 16% occur once, and the top ten carry approximately 0.087%. Material: naive CD4+ T cells from blood. These receptor sequences come from a man younger than 45 with type 1 diabetes.

The chain recombines TRBV27 with TRBJ2-1; 8 bases align to TRBD1. The V gene end was trimmed by 2 bases and the J gene end by 1 base; junction bases not matched to a gene: 1. The CDR3 extends over 15 amino acids. Germline CDR1 MNHEY, CDR2 SMNVEV (reference sequence). In nucleotides, the CDR3 is TGTGCCAGCAGTTTAAGGACAGGGTCCTACAATGAGCAGTTCTTC. It is translated as CASSLRTGSYNEQFF.

CDR3 sequence reads: CASSQTSEYEQYF. The CDR3 DNA sequence: TGTGCCAGCAGCCAAACTAGCGAATACGAGCAGTACTTC. The rearrangement uses TRBV4-2 and TRBJ2-7; 7 bases line up with TRBD2. The ends lost 2 bases at V and 4 bases at J; junction bases unmatched: 2. The length of the CDR3 is 13 residues. The germline CDR1 and CDR2 sequences are LGHNA and YNFKEQ.

The CDR3: CAWRAFYEQYF. DNA of the CDR3: TGTGCCTGGAGGGCGTTCTACGAGCAGTACTTC. The rearrangement links TRBV30 to TRBJ2-7; D is ambiguous. Germline lookup yields CDR1 GTSNPN and CDR2 SVGIG (reference sequence). CDR3 length equals 11 residues. Trimming removed 3 bases at V and 3 bases at J, with 6 bases between.

The chain joins TRBV29-1 to TRBJ1-1; D is perhaps TRBD1 (6 bases). Germline-derived CDR1 and CDR2 are SQVTM and ANQGSEA. The CDR3 is made up of 12 amino acids. V lost 4 bases and J 7 bases, leaving 13 bases between the germline ends. The CDR3 reads CSVGSWTDEAFF. The CDR3 region has the DNA TGCAGCGTTGGCAGCTGGACAGATGAAGCTTTCTTT.

This clone was detected only a few times. The V call is TRBV25-1, the J call TRBJ2-5, with TRBD1 as a possible D gene (5 bases). Germline V gene data show CDR1 as MGHDK and CDR2 as SYGVNS. CDR3 size: 15 residues. V was clipped by 1 base and J by 2 bases, with 11 bases between them. The CDR3, as DNA: TGTGCCAGCAGTGAATCAACCAGGGCACAAGAGACCCAGTACTTC. Protein: CASSESTRAQETQYF.

This chain uses TRBV7-2 with TRBJ1-1; D gene ambiguous. This CDR3 contains 15 residues. The germline gives CDR1 SGHTA, CDR2 FQGNSA. The V and J ends lost 5 bases and 5 bases respectively, with 18 bases between them. CDR3 nucleotides: TGTGCCAGCAGCACCCCCAAACGGGGTAGGACTGAAGCTTTCTTT. This gives the protein CASSTPKRGRTEAFF.

This clone showed up many times. In nucleotides, the CDR3 is TGTGCCAGCAGCCAGACCCCAGGGGCTGGGGCCAACGTCCTGACTTTC. Translating it yields CASSQTPGAGANVLTF. This chain uses TRBV7-9 with TRBJ2-6, with D perhaps TRBD1 (6 bases). The CDR3 is 16 amino acids. Per germline, CDR1 SEHNR and CDR2 FQNEAQ (reference sequence). The V and J ends lost 5 bases and 2 bases respectively, with 13 bases between them.

In this sample, this clone turned up a few times. The gene calls are TRBV18 and TRBJ2-7; no firm D call. V was pared by 2 bases and J by 4 bases, with 12 bases between. Germline V lookup: CDR1 KGHSH, CDR2 LQKENI. CDR3 length: 14 residues. CDR3 sequence: CASSPGRFGYEQYF. CDR3 DNA sequence: TGTGCCAGCTCACCAGGAAGGTTTGGGTACGAGCAGTACTTC.

CDR3 sequence: CAWSNNEKLFF. DNA of the CDR3: TGTGCCTGGAGTAACAATGAAAAACTGTTTTTT. The chain joins TRBV30 to TRBJ1-4, with D unclear. Trimming left V 2 bases short and J 5 bases short, with 3 bases between. Germline loops: CDR1 GTSNPN, CDR2 SVGIG (reference sequence). The CDR3 extends over 11 amino acids.

This chain links TRBV29-1 with TRBJ2-3, with a weak D call TRBD2 (5 bases). Trimming shortened V by 7 bases and J by 6 bases, and 17 bases separated the two germline ends. Per the germline V gene, CDR1 is SQVTM and CDR2 is ANQGSEA. The CDR3 has 13 residues. CDR3 nucleotide sequence: TGCAGCGCCTGCCAGCGGCTACGGGATACGCAGTATTTT. This codes for CSACQRLRDTQYF.

The chain couples TRBV10-3 to TRBJ2-7; tentatively, D is TRBD1 or TRBD2 (5 bases each). This CDR3 contains 14 residues. Between the trimmed V and J ends, which lost 7 bases and 0 bases, there was a span of 13 bases. CDR1 ENHRY and CDR2 SYGVKD come from the germline V gene. In DNA form, the CDR3 reads TGTGCCATCACCGGGACCCGAAGCTCCTACGAGCAGTACTTC. The encoded protein is CAITGTRSSYEQYF.

This clone was counted only a few times. The CDR3 is CASSNRGIQYF. The CDR3 coding sequence is TGTGCCAGCAGTAACCGAGGGATTCAGTACTTC. This chain uses TRBV6-5 with TRBJ2-4; tentatively, D is TRBD2 (5 bases). The CDR3 is made up of 11 amino acids. V dropped 5 bases and J dropped 10 bases, with 9 bases sitting between them. The V gene's germline CDR1 is MNHEY and CDR2 SVGAGI.

This sequence joins TRBV29-1 and TRBJ1-4, with D unresolved. With 6 bases removed from V and 0 bases from J, the gap between germline ends came to 8 bases. CDR3 size: 13 residues. CDR1 is SQVTM and CDR2 is ANQGSEA in the germline V gene. In nucleotides, the CDR3 is TGCAGCGTCAAGACATCAACTAATGAAAAACTGTTTTTT. Its protein product is CSVKTSTNEKLFF.

CDR3 sequence reads: CAWRNYQETQYF. The CDR3 coding sequence is TGTGCCTGGCGTAACTACCAAGAGACCCAGTACTTC. The genes are TRBV30 and TRBJ2-5; D gene ambiguous. V was cut by 5 bases and J by 0 bases, with 7 bases left in between. Germline-derived CDR1 and CDR2 are GTSNPN and SVGIG (reference sequence). CDR3 length: 12 residues.

The CDR3, as DNA: TGTGCCAGCAGCTTAAGTGAATACAATGAGCAGTTCTTC. Encoded protein: CASSLSEYNEQFF. The chain links TRBV7-3 to TRBJ2-1; D uncertain. CDR1 and CDR2 (germline): SGHTA, FQGTGA. The CDR3 totals 13 residues. V gave up 1 base and J gave up 4 bases, with 5 bases separating them.

This chain joins TRBV29-1 and TRBJ2-7; 11 nucleotides agree with TRBD2. The V segment lost 4 bases and the J segment 7 bases; nucleotides outside the gene matches: 3. The CDR3 sequence is 12 residues long. The germline gives CDR1 SQVTM, CDR2 ANQGSEA. This CDR3 reads CSVGLAGREQYF. Written as DNA, the CDR3 is TGCAGCGTTGGACTAGCGGGAAGGGAGCAGTACTTC.

The chain has TRBV30 and TRBJ2-1, with TRBD1 identical over 8 bases. This CDR3 has 14 residues. The trim removed 0 bases at V and 7 bases at J, leaving 5 bases unmatched. Germline CDR1 reads GTSNPN; CDR2 reads SVGIG (reference sequence). As DNA, the CDR3 is TGTGCCTGGAGTGTGACAGGGGCTGGTAATGAGCAGTTCTTC. Encoded protein: CAWSVTGAGNEQFF.

This clone was seen a handful of times. This chain joins TRBV7-9 and TRBJ2-7; a possible D gene is TRBD1 (6 bases). The CDR3 totals 12 residues. Looked up from germline, CDR1 is SEHNR and CDR2 is FQNEAQ (reference sequence). The germline V and J ends were trimmed by 11 bases and 0 bases, with 11 bases remaining between them. For the CDR3, the DNA is TGTGCCTGGGACATGAGCTCCTACGAGCAGTACTTC. Its translation is CAWDMSSYEQYF.

CDR3 coding DNA: TGTGCCTGGAGCCGGGCTAATGAAAAACTGTTTTTT. It codes for CAWSRANEKLFF. The chain uses TRBV30 and TRBJ1-4; D is unclear. Trimming shortened V by 3 bases and J by 3 bases, and 5 bases separated the two germline ends. In germline, CDR1 is GTSNPN, CDR2 SVGIG (reference sequence). The CDR3 totals 12 residues.

The J gene is TRBJ2-1, the V gene TRBV10-3, with 10 bases that match TRBD1. This CDR3 region has 15 residues. Germline V CDR1 and CDR2: ENHRY, SYGVKD. J lost 7 bases, V lost 6 bases, and 9 bases had no gene match. The CDR3 sequence: CAIRGPGTGANEQFF. CDR3 coding DNA: TGTGCCATCAGGGGTCCCGGGACAGGGGCTAATGAGCAGTTCTTC.

In its sample, this clone was seen a few times. The chain carries TRBV13 and TRBJ2-7; D gene ambiguous. The V and J ends lost 3 bases and 6 bases respectively, with 6 bases between them. Germline lookup yields CDR1 PRHDT and CDR2 FYEKMQ (reference sequence). CDR3 length equals 11 residues. For the CDR3, the DNA is TGTGCCAGCAGCTTTGTGGGCGAGCAGTACTTC. Translating it yields CASSFVGEQYF.

This clone came up once. V gene TRBV7-3 combines with J gene TRBJ2-3; 9 bases line up with TRBD1. This CDR3 has 14 residues. The V gene end was trimmed by 3 bases and the J gene end by 4 bases; junction bases not matched to a gene: 2. From germline, CDR1 is SGHTA and CDR2 FQGTGA. CDR3 in amino acids: CASSFYRGPDTQYF. CDR3 nucleotide sequence: TGTGCCAGCAGCTTCTACAGGGGGCCAGATACGCAGTATTTT.

The V and J genes are TRBV2 and TRBJ2-1, with D perhaps TRBD2 (6 bases). Germline loops: CDR1 SNHLY, CDR2 FYNNEI. V dropped 7 bases and J dropped 4 bases, with 17 bases sitting between them. CDR3 length: 15 residues. The chain's CDR3 is CASTGGGTPYNEQFF. The CDR3 DNA follows: TGTGCCAGCACCGGAGGAGGGACTCCTTACAATGAGCAGTTCTTC. Together with reference TRBV2 and TRBJ2-1, the CDR3 gives the full variable domain: EPEVTQTPSHQVTQMGQEVILRCVPISNHLYFYWYRQILGQKVEFLVSFYNNEISEKSEIFDDQFSVERPDGSNFTLKIRSTKLEDSAMYFCASTGGGTPYNEQFFGPGTRLTVL.

This chain uses TRBV7-2 with TRBJ1-2; D perhaps matches TRBD1 (6 bases). This CDR3 contains 16 residues. The V end lost 2 bases, the J end lost 4 bases, and 17 bases lay between the germline ends. Per germline, CDR1 SGHTA and CDR2 FQGNSA. The CDR3 bases are TGTGCCAGCAGCTTAACCCGACAGGACGGCATCTATGGCTACACCTTC. It codes for CASSLTRQDGIYGYTF. The variable domain in full, with the rest retrieved from reference TRBV7-2 and TRBJ1-2, is GAGVSQSPSNKVTEKGKDVELRCDPISGHTALYWYRQSLGQGLEFLIYFQGNSAPDKSGLPSDRFSAERTGGSVSTLTIQRTQQEDSAVYLCASSLTRQDGIYGYTFGSGTRLTVV.